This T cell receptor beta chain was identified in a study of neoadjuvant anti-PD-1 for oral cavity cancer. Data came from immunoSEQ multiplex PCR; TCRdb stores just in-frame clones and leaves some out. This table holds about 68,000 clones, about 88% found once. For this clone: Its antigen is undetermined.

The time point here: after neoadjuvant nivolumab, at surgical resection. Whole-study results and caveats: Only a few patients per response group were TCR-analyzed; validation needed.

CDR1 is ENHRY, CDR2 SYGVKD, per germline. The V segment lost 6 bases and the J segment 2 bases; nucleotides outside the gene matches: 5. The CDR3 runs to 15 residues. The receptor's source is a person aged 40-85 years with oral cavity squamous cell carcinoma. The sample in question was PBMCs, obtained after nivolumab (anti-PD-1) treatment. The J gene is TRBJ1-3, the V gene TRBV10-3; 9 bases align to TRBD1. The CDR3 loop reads CAIRDRGVAGNTIYF. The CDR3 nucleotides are TGTGCCATCAGGGACAGGGGAGTTGCTGGAAACACCATATATTTT.